The 13 T cell receptor beta chains listed next were all sequenced from one sample in a study of T cell clusters in autoimmune cytopenias (dated by TCRdb to about 2019). Per sample, approximately 230 ng of peripheral blood genomic DNA, approximately 40,000 genome equivalents, was used for TRB amplification. Sequencing was performed on an Illumina MiSeq. TRB rearrangements were amplified by multiplex PCR using a touch-down protocol with TRB-A and TRB-B primer pools mixed in one tube. TCRdb reprocessed the sequencing reads and holds a single record per CDR3 protein sequence, with no DNA. The table for this sample lists roughly 5,400 distinct CDR3 sequences. The ten biggest clones cover 26% of the sample. Sequencing was done on a sample of peripheral blood. The source is a human donor with an autoimmune cytopenia or autoimmune hepatitis (not recorded which).

This clonotype registers medium-sized by frequency. The gene calls are TRBV6-5 and TRBJ1-2. The V gene's germline CDR1 is MNHEY and CDR2 SVGAGI. This CDR3 has 12 amino acids. The CDR3: CASRDIGYGYTF.

Measured by frequency, this clonotype is medium-sized. This sequence joins TRBV7-2 and TRBJ2-5; TCRdb returns TRBD1, unconfirmable since there is no DNA. The CDR3 sequence is 13 residues long. CDR1 and CDR2 (germline): SGHTA, FQGNSA. The CDR3 loop reads CASSVQGSETQYF.

This clonotype is labeled large based on frequency. The CDR3 spells CSAQGASYEQYF. The chain is built from TRBV29-1 and TRBJ2-7. The CDR3 runs to 12 residues. Looked up from germline, CDR1 is SQVTM and CDR2 is ANQGSEA.

The rearrangement joins TRBV12-3 or TRBV12-4 to TRBJ1-5; as DNA is missing, the TRBD1 call by TCRdb cannot be tested. CDR3 length: 16 amino acids. CDR3 amino acids: CASSLSGQISNQPQHF.

This chain joins TRBV6-5 and TRBJ2-1. This CDR3 is 15 amino acids long. Germline lookup yields CDR1 MNHEY and CDR2 SVGAGI. The CDR3 region is CASCPIGGSYNEQFF.

This clonotype ranks as medium-sized in terms of frequency. This chain joins TRBV20-1 and TRBJ1-6; TCRdb returns TRBD1, unconfirmable since there is no DNA. This CDR3 comprises 14 residues. Germline V gene sequence: CDR1 DFQATT, CDR2 SNEGSKA (reference sequence). The CDR3 reads CSANNRGGDSPLHF.

The genes are TRBV6-1 and TRBJ2-2; without DNA, the TCRdb call of TRBD2 cannot be checked. Germline V gene data show CDR1 as MNHNS and CDR2 as SASEGT. The CDR3 is made up of 16 amino acids. The CDR3 reads CASSLTWTSNTGELFF.

The chain is built from TRBV18 and TRBJ1-1; TCRdb lists TRBD1, though no DNA is available to test this call. CDR1 KGHSH and CDR2 LQKENI come from the germline V gene. There are 17 residues in the CDR3. The CDR3 loop is CASSLALGQGMNTEAFF.

This sequence joins TRBV7-2 and TRBJ1-4. This CDR3 comprises 14 residues. CDR1 SGHTA and CDR2 FQGNSA come from the germline V gene. CDR3 sequence: CASSPGLTNEKLFF.

This clonotype is deemed medium-sized by its frequency. The genes are TRBV7-2 and TRBJ1-1; there is no DNA to check the TCRdb D call of TRBD1. Germline V gives CDR1 SGHTA, CDR2 FQGNSA. CDR3 length: 14 amino acids. The CDR3 spells CASSSRTLNTEAFF.

This clonotype counts as medium-sized by frequency. J is TRBJ2-7 and V is TRBV7-9; there is no DNA to check the TCRdb D call of TRBD2. Germline lookup yields CDR1 SEHNR and CDR2 FQNEAQ (reference sequence). The CDR3 spans 16 residues. CDR3 in amino acids: CASSPGLGSETYEQYF. Drawing the rest from reference TRBV7-9 and TRBJ2-7, the complete variable domain is DTGVSQNPRHKITKRGQNVTFRCDPISEHNRLYWYRQTLGQGPEFLTYFQNEAQLEKSRLLSDRFSAERPKGSFSTLEIQRTEQGDSAMYLCASSPGLGSETYEQYFGPGTRLTVT.

This rearrangement joins TRBV5-6 to TRBJ2-1; there is no DNA to check the TCRdb D call of TRBD2. CDR3 length equals 16 residues. The germline V gene has CDR1 SGHDT and CDR2 YYEEEE. The CDR3 loop is CASSGYSGGVYNEQFF.

This CDR3 reads CAWITDRGYSPLHF. The chain joins TRBV30 to TRBJ1-6; TCRdb proposes TRBD1, but this gene call is untestable without DNA. The germline CDR1 and CDR2 sequences are GTSNPN and SVGIG (reference sequence). CDR3 length: 14 amino acids.